The present entry profiles one TCR beta chain with its context. The antigen remains undetermined. Looked up from germline, CDR1 is SEHNR and CDR2 is FQNEAQ (reference sequence). The CDR3 sequence is 17 residues long. V lost 2 bases and J lost 3; bases outside the gene matches: 10. This table comes from immunoSEQ multiplex PCR, and its TCRdb copy is limited to in-frame clones, with some not included. The data show 35,000 to 50,000 clones, approximately 88% seen once. This record belongs to a study of memory CD8 T cells in hepatitis C reinfection. Study results and limitations: Conclusions on public clonotypes and secondary clearance were not definitive with five or six donors.

Noted time point: peak reinfection, 3 to 8 weeks after reinfection detection. No in vitro expansion preceded TCR sequencing of the sorted cells. People who inject drugs from Montreal's HEPCO study were the donors. A couple of donors provided sorted CD3+ CD8+ CD45RO- naive CD8 T cells at all three reinfection time points. The clonotype was recovered from a man in his late teens or twenties with hepatitis C virus infection. This chain connects TRBV7-9 to TRBJ2-5; 9 nucleotides align to TRBD2. The specimen was naive CD8+ T cells sorted from blood. The CDR3 coding sequence is TGTGCCAGCAGCTTATCGGAGAGCGGGGGGATAGAAGAGACCCAGTACTTC. Translating it yields CASSLSESGGIEETQYF. The variable domain in full, with the rest retrieved from reference TRBV7-9 and TRBJ2-5, is DTGVSQNPRHKITKRGQNVTFRCDPISEHNRLYWYRQTLGQGPEFLTYFQNEAQLEKSRLLSDRFSAERPKGSFSTLEIQRTEQGDSAMYLCASSLSESGGIEETQYFGPGTRLLVL.